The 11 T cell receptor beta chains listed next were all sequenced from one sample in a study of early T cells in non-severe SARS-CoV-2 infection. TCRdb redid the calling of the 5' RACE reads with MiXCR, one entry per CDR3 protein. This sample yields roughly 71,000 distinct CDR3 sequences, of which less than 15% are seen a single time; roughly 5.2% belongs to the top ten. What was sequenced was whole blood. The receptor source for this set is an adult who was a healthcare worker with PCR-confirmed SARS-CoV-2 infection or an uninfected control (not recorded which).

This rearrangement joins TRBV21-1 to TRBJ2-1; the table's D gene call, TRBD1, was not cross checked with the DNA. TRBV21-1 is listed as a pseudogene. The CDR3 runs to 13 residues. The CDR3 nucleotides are TGTGCCAGCAGCCCAAGGACAGGCAATGAGCAGTTCTTC. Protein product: CASSPRTGNEQFF.

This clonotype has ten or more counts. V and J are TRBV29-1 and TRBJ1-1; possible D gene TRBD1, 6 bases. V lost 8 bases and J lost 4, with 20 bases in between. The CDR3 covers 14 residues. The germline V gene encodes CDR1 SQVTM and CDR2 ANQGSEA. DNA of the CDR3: TGCAGCACCCAGGAAGGGGGTTGGGGCACTGAAGCTTTCTTT. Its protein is CSTQEGGWGTEAFF.

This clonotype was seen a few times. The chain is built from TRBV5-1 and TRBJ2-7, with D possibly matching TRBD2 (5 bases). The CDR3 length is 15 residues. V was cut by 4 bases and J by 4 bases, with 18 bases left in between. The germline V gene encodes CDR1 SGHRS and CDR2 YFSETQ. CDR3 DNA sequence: TGCGCCAGCAGCCCGAACAATGGGGAGAGTTACGAGCAGTACTTC. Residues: CASSPNNGESYEQYF.

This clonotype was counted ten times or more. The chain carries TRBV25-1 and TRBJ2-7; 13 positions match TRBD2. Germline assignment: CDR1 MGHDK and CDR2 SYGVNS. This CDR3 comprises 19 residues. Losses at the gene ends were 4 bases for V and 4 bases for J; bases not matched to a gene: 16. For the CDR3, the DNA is TGTGCCAGCAGTGCTCGGCAAACCGGGACTAGCGGGAAGCCATACGAGCAGTACTTC. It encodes CASSARQTGTSGKPYEQYF.

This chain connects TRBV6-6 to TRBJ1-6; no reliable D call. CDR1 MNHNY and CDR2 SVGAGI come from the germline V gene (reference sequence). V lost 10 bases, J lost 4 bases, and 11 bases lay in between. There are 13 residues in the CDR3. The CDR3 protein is CATQQGYNSPLHF. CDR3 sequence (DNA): TGTGCCACGCAACAAGGATATAATTCACCCCTCCACTTT.

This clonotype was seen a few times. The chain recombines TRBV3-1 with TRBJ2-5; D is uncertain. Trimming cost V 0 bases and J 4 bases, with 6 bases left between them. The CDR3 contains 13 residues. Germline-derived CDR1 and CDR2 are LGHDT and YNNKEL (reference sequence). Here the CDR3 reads CASSQERRETQYF. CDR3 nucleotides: TGTGCCAGCAGCCAAGAGAGGAGAGAGACCCAGTACTTC.

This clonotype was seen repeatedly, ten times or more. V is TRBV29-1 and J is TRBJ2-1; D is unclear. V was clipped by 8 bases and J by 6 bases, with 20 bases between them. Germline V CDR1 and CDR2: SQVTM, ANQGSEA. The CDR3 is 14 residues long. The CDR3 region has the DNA TGCAGCTTGCGCGACTTAAGATGGGGCAATGAGCAGTTCTTC. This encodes CSLRDLRWGNEQFF.

Written as DNA, the CDR3 is TGTGCCAGCAGTTACTCGGGGGACAGGGTCTCCGGGGAGCTGTTTTTT. The encoded protein is CASSYSGDRVSGELFF. The J gene is TRBJ2-2, the V gene TRBV6-2 or TRBV6-3; 9 bases map to TRBD1. The germline V gene has CDR1 MNHEY and CDR2 SVGEGT. The V and J ends lost 0 bases and 6 bases, in that order; junction bases with no gene match: 5. This CDR3 is built from 16 residues.

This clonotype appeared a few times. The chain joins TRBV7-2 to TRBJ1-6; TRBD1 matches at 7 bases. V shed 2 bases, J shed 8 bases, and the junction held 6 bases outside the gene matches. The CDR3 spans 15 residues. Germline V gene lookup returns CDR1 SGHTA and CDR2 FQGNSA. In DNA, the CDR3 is TGTGCCAGCAGCTTACAGACAGGGCCCTATTCACCCCTCCACTTT. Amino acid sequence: CASSLQTGPYSPLHF. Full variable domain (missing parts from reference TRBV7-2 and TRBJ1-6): GAGVSQSPSNKVTEKGKDVELRCDPISGHTALYWYRQSLGQGLEFLIYFQGNSAPDKSGLPSDRFSAERTGGSVSTLTIQRTQQEDSAVYLCASSLQTGPYSPLHFGNGTRLTVT.

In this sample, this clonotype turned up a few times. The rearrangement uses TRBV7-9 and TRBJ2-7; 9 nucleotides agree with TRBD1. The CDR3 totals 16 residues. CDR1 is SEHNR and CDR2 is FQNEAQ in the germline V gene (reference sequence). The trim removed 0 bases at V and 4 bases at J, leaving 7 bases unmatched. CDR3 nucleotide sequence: TGTGCCAGCAGCTTAGCGCGAGGACAGGGGCTATACGAGCAGTACTTC. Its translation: CASSLARGQGLYEQYF.

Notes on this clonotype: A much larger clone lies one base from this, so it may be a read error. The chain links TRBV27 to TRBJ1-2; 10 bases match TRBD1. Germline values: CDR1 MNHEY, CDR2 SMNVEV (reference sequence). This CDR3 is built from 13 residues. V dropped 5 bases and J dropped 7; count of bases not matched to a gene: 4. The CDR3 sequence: CASSVGQGTGYTF. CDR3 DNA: TGTGCCAGCAGTGTGGGACAGGGGACTGGCTACACCTTC.